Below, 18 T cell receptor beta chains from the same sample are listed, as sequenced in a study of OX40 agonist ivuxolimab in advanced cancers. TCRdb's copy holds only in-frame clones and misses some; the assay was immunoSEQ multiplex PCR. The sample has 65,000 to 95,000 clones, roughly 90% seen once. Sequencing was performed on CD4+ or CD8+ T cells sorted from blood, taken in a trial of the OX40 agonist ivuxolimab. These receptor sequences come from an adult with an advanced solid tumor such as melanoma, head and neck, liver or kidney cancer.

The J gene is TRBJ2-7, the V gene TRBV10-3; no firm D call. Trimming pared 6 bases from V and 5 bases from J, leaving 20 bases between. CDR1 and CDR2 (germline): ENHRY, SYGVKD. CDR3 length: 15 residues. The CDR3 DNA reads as TGTGCCATCAGATCTTACCCGGCCTCTGGGGACGAGCAGTACTTC. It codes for CAIRSYPASGDEQYF.

The DNA for the CDR3 is TGTGCCACTTCCTCGGGGGCACGAGAAAAACTGTTTTTT. Translation: CATSSGAREKLFF. The chain links TRBV19 to TRBJ1-4, with a weak D call TRBD1 (6 bases). This CDR3 region has 13 residues. V was trimmed by 10 bases and J by 8 bases, leaving 17 bases between them. Looked up from germline, CDR1 is LNHDA and CDR2 is SQIVND (reference sequence).

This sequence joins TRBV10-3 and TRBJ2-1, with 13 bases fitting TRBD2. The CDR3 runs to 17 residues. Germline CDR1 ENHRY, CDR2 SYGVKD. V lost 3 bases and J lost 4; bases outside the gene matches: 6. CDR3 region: CAISELAGGSNYNEQFF. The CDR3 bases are TGTGCCATCAGTGAACTAGCGGGAGGGTCTAATTACAATGAGCAGTTCTTC.

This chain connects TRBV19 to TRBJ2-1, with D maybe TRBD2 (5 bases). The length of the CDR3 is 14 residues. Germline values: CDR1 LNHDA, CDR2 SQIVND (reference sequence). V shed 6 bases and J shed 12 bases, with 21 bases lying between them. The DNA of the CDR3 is TGTGCCAGTAGCCCCGCAGCTTCGGGGTCAGGGCAGTTCTTC. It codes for CASSPAASGSGQFF.

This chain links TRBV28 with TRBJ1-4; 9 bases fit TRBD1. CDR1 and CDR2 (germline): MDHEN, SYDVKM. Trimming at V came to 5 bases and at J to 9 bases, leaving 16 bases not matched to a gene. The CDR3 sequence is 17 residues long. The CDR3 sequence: CASSPSDRGVQTKKLFF. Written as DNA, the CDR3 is TGTGCCAGCAGTCCATCGGACAGGGGCGTTCAAACCAAAAAACTGTTTTTT.

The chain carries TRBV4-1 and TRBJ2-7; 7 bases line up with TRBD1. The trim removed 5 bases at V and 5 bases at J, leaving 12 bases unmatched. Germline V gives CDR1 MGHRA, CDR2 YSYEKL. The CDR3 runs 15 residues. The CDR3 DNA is TGCGCCAGCAGCGAACAGACAGGGTTAGTAAACGAGCAGTACTTC. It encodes CASSEQTGLVNEQYF.

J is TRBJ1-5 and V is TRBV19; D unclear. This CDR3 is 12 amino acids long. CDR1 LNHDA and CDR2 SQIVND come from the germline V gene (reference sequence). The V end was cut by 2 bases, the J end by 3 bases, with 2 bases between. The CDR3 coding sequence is TGTGCCAGTAGTATATTCAATCAGCCCCAGCATTTT. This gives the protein CASSIFNQPQHF.

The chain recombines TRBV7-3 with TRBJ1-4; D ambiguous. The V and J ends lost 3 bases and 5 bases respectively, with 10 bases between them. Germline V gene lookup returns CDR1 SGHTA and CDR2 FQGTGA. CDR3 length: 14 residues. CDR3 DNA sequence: TGTGCCAGCAGCTTGCGGTTTGGGAATGAAAAACTGTTTTTT. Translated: CASSLRFGNEKLFF.

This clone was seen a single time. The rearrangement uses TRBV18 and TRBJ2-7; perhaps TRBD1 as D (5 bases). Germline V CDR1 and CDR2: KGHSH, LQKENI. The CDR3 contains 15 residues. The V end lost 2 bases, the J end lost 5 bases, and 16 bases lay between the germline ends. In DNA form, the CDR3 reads TGTGCCAGCTCACCATTTTTCCGCAGGGCCAACGAGCAGTACTTC. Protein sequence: CASSPFFRRANEQYF.

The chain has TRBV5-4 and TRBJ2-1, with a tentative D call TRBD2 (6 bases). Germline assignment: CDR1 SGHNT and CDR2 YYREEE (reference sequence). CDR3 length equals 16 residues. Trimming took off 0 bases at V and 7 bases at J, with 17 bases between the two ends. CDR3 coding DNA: TGTGCCAGCAGCTTGGAATTTAGCGGAGGCGGTAATGAGCAGTTCTTC. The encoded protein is CASSLEFSGGGNEQFF. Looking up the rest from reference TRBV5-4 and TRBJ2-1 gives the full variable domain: ETGVTQSPTHLIKTRGQQVTLRCSSQSGHNTVSWYQQALGQGPQFIFQYYREEENGRGNFPPRFSGLQFPNYSSELNVNALELDDSALYLCASSLEFSGGGNEQFFGPGTRLTVL.

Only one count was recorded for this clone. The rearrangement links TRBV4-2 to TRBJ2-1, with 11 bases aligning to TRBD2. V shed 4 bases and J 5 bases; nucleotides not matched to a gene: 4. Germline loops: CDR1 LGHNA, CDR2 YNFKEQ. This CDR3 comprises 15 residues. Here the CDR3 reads CASSPGLAGNNEQFF. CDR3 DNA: TGTGCCAGCAGCCCTGGACTAGCGGGCAACAATGAGCAGTTCTTC.

CDR3 loop: CASSEVGSPETQYF. The CDR3 DNA follows: TGCGCCAGCAGTGAGGTCGGTAGCCCAGAGACCCAGTACTTC. This chain uses TRBV10-1 with TRBJ2-5; no clear D gene. V was shortened by 2 bases and J by 4 bases, with 11 bases between the two germline ends. The CDR3 contains 14 residues. Germline V CDR1 and CDR2: WNHNN, SYGVQD (reference sequence).

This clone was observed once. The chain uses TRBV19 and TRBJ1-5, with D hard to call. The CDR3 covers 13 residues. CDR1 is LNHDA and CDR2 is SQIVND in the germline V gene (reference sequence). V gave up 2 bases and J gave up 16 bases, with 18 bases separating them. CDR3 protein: CASSIMTSSFLHF. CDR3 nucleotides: TGTGCCAGTAGTATAATGACGTCCAGTTTTCTTCATTTT.

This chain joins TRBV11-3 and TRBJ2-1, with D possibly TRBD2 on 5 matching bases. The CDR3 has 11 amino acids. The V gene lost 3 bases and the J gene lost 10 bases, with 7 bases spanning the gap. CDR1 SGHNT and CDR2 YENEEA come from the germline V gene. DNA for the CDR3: TGTGCCAGCAGCTTGAGCGGAGAGCAGTTCTTC. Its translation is CASSLSGEQFF.

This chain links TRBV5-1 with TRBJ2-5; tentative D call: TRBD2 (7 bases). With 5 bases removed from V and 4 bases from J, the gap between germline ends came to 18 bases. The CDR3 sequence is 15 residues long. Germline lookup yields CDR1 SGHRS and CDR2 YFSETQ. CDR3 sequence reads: CASRPRGADGETQYF. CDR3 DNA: TGCGCCAGCAGGCCTCGGGGGGCGGATGGAGAGACCCAGTACTTC.

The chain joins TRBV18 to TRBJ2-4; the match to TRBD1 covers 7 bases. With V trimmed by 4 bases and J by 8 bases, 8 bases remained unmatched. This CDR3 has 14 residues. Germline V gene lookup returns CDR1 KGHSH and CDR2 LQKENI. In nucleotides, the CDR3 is TGTGCCAGCTCACAAGACAGGGTAGGAGACATTCAGTACTTC. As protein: CASSQDRVGDIQYF. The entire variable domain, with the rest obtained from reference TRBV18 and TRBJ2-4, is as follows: NAGVMQNPRHLVRRRGQEARLRCSPMKGHSHVYWYRQLPEEGLKFMVYLQKENIIDESGMPKERFSAEFPKEGPSILRIQQVVRGDSAAYFCASSQDRVGDIQYFGAGTRLSVL.

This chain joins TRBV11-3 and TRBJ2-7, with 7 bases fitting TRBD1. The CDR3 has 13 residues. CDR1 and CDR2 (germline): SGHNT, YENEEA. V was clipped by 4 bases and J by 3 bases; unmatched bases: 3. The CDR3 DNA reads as TGTGCCAGCAGCTCGACAGGGAACTACGAGCAGTACTTC. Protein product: CASSSTGNYEQYF.

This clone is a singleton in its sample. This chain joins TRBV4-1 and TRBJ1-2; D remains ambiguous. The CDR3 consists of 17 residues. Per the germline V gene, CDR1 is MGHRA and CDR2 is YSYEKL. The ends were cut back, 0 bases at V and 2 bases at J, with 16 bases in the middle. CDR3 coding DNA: TGCGCCAGCAGCCAAGATTTTGTCCCGGGAGCAAACTATGGCTACACCTTC. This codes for CASSQDFVPGANYGYTF.